This T cell receptor beta chain emerged from a study of T-cell memory formation after mild COVID-19. Study information: Largely donor-specific sequence clusters came from a couple of donors.

A 5'RACE reaction primed in the constant segment made cDNA libraries of TCR alpha and TCR beta, and these carried sample barcodes and UMIs. A single record per CDR3 protein comes from TCRdb applying MiXCR to the 5' RACE reads. The sample includes around 370,000 distinct CDR3 sequences, around 21% seen only once; the top ten take around 12%. This CDR3 has 18 amino acids. J lost 0 bases, V lost 0 bases, and 7 bases had no gene match. The germline V gene has CDR1 MNHEY and CDR2 SVGEGT. Study-level points and caveats: Pre-infection memory harbored some responding clones, suggesting cross-reactive memory joined. Among CD4+ contracting clones, most were CM and EM, and CD8+ ones EMRA.

This clonotype was counted between two and nine times. Its cognate antigen is unknown. The sequence was obtained from an adult woman who had mild COVID-19 (a few samples of this study predate the infection). Cell type and time point are not known. Input material: PBMCs or a T cell subset sorted from them (not recorded which). The chain couples TRBV6-2 or TRBV6-3 to TRBJ2-2; 7 bases are shared with TRBD1. The DNA of the CDR3 is TGTGCCAGCAGTTACTCGATAGAGGGGGCTGCGAACACCGGGGAGCTGTTTTTT. Residues: CASSYSIEGAANTGELFF.